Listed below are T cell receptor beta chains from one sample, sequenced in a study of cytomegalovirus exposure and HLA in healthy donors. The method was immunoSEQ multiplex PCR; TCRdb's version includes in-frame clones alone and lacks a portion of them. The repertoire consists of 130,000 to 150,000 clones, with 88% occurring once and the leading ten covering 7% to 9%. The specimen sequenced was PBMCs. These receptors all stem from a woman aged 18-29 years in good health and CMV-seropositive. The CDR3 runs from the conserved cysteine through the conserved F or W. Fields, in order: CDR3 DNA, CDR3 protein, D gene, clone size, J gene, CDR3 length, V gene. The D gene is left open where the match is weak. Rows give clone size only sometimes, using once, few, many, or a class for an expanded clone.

TGTGCCAGCAGCTGGGGCCACCCAGGGGTGGGAGAGACCCAGTACTTC CASSWGHPGVGETQYF . . TRBJ2-5 16 TRBV5-6
TGCGCCAGCAGCGGCCAGGGATACTCTGGAAACACCATATATTTT CASSGQGYSGNTIYF . . TRBJ1-3 15 TRBV5-1
TGTGCCAGCAGCTTGGAAAGCCTCAGTTTGCGGGGCTACACCTTC CASSLESLSLRGYTF . . TRBJ1-2 15 TRBV5-4
TGTGCCAGCAGCGTAGGACTACTTAACAATGAGCAGTTCTTC CASSVGLLNNEQFF . . TRBJ2-1 14 TRBV9
TGTGCCAGTAGTCCCTCGGGGGGCCTCCTTTCACCCCTCCACTTT CASSPSGGLLSPLHF . . TRBJ1-6 15 TRBV19
TGTGCCAGCAGTTTAGCGTTCGAGCAGTACTTC CASSLAFEQYF . few TRBJ2-7 11 TRBV28
TGTGCCAGCAGTGCGCGGGGACAGCGAGAAGCCAAAAACATTCAGTACTTC CASSARGQREAKNIQYF . . TRBJ2-4 17 TRBV6-1
TGTGCCAGCAGTTTATATGGGGGGTTCTATGGCTACACCTTC CASSLYGGFYGYTF . . TRBJ1-2 14 TRBV28
TGCGCCAGCAGCTTCAGCGCCTTGACCGCGTTTGAAGCTTTCTTT CASSFSALTAFEAFF . . TRBJ1-1 15 TRBV5-1
TGTGCCAGCAGCCCCGTGTGGGGGGACACCGGGGAGCTGTTTTTT CASSPVWGDTGELFF . . TRBJ2-2 15 TRBV7-3
TGTGCCAGCAGCTCCAGACTAGCGGTACAAGAGACCCAGTACTTC CASSSRLAVQETQYF TRBD2 . TRBJ2-5 15 TRBV7-9
TGTGCCAGCAGCTTGCCCGGGACTAGCGGGGGACGGGGCACAGATACGCAGTATTTT CASSLPGTSGGRGTDTQYF TRBD2 few TRBJ2-3 19 TRBV5-6
TGCGCCAGCAGCTTGTCGGGGTCCTATAGCAATCAGCCCCAGCATTTT CASSLSGSYSNQPQHF . . TRBJ1-5 16 TRBV5-1
TGTGCCAGCAGCGTCAGGGGACAGGGGGTAAAGGAGCAGTACTTC CASSVRGQGVKEQYF TRBD1 . TRBJ2-7 15 TRBV9
TGTGCCAGCAGCGTAACGACAGGGTCCACTGAAGCTTTCTTT CASSVTTGSTEAFF TRBD1 . TRBJ1-1 14 TRBV9
TGTGCCAGTAGTCCCGGAGGTGAGCACACCTTC CASSPGGEHTF . many TRBJ1-2 11 TRBV19
TGCGCCAGCAGCCAAGAGACAGCCCTTAGCACAGATACGCAGTATTTT CASSQETALSTDTQYF . . TRBJ2-3 16 TRBV4-1
TGTGCCAGCAGTGAAGGTGGGGGCTACTACTACGAGCAGTACTTC CASSEGGGYYYEQYF . . TRBJ2-7 15 TRBV2
TGTGCCAGCAGTGGCAGGGGAGAGTATGGCTACACCTTC CASSGRGEYGYTF . . TRBJ1-2 13 TRBV6-1
TGTGCCAGCAGCTCGTATGGAGAAAACATTCAGTACTTC CASSSYGENIQYF . once TRBJ2-4 13 TRBV7-6
TGTGCCAGCAGCGAGGCCACAGGGAAGGATGGCTACACCTTC CASSEATGKDGYTF . . TRBJ1-2 14 TRBV6-1
TGTGCCAGCAGTTTACTCCAAGAGACCCAGTACTTC CASSLLQETQYF . . TRBJ2-5 12 TRBV28
TGTGCCAGCACAATTCTGGGGGGGGAAAATGGCTACACCTTC CASTILGGENGYTF . . TRBJ1-2 14 TRBV6-1
TGTGCCAGCAGTTACTCTAGTTCCACGGGTCGGCCCCAGCATTTT CASSYSSSTGRPQHF . . TRBJ1-5 15 TRBV6-6
TGTGCCAGCAGCGTAGCTTATTTAGGGGCGCAAGAAAATGGCTACACCTTC CASSVAYLGAQENGYTF . . TRBJ1-2 17 TRBV9
TGTGCCAGCAGGGTGACTAGCGGGAGGGCCTCCTACAATGAGCAGTTCTTC CASRVTSGRASYNEQFF TRBD2 once TRBJ2-1 17 TRBV2
TGCGCCAGCAGCAGAAGCGGGGCCTACAATGAGCAGTTCTTC CASSRSGAYNEQFF TRBD2 . TRBJ2-1 14 TRBV5-1
TGTGCCTGGAGTGGCGGGGTCGGGACAGCCGTCTACGAGCAGTACTTC CAWSGGVGTAVYEQYF . once TRBJ2-7 16 TRBV30
TGTGCCAGCAGTTTGGGGGGCGGGAGGGCCCTCTACGAGCAGTACTTC CASSLGGGRALYEQYF TRBD2 . TRBJ2-7 16 TRBV27
TGTGCCAGCAGCTTGGCAGGGGCGCGAGGTATCTCTTTCTTT CASSLAGARGISFF . . TRBJ1-1 14 TRBV5-6
TGTGCCAGCAGTGAGATATCCAAGGCAGGCACTGAAGCTTTCTTT CASSEISKAGTEAFF . . TRBJ1-1 15 TRBV6-1
TGTGCCAGCTCACCAATCGTCTCTGGGGCCAACGTCCTGACTTTC CASSPIVSGANVLTF . . TRBJ2-6 15 TRBV18
TGTGCCACCAGCAGAGATCGGGTGACTTCCCCCCTCCACTTT CATSRDRVTSPLHF . few TRBJ1-6 14 TRBV15
TGCAGCGTGACAGGGGGAGGTGGGGCCAACGTCCTGACTTTC CSVTGGGGANVLTF TRBD1 . TRBJ2-6 14 TRBV29-1
TGTGCCAGTAGTATTCACGGGAACACTGAAGCTTTCTTT CASSIHGNTEAFF . . TRBJ1-1 13 TRBV19
TGTGCCAGCAGCCGCGGGATGGGGAACTATGGCTACACCTTC CASSRGMGNYGYTF . . TRBJ1-2 14 TRBV7-2
TGTGCCACCAGCAGAGATAGGAGGGACTTTCGGAACACCGGGGAGCTGTTTTTT CATSRDRRDFRNTGELFF . . TRBJ2-2 18 TRBV15
TGTGCCAGCAGCCCTAGACAGGGTTATAATTCACCCCTCCACTTT CASSPRQGYNSPLHF TRBD1 . TRBJ1-6 15 TRBV7-9
TGTGCCAGCAGTTACTCGGCTAGCGGTGAAGAGACCCAGTACTTC CASSYSASGEETQYF TRBD2 . TRBJ2-5 15 TRBV6-5
TGTGCCAGCAGCGTAGGCTTGAGAAATCAGCCCCAGCATTTT CASSVGLRNQPQHF . . TRBJ1-5 14 TRBV9
TGTGCCAGCAGTCCTTTCGGTTCAGGTGGCTACACCTTC CASSPFGSGGYTF . . TRBJ1-2 13 TRBV28